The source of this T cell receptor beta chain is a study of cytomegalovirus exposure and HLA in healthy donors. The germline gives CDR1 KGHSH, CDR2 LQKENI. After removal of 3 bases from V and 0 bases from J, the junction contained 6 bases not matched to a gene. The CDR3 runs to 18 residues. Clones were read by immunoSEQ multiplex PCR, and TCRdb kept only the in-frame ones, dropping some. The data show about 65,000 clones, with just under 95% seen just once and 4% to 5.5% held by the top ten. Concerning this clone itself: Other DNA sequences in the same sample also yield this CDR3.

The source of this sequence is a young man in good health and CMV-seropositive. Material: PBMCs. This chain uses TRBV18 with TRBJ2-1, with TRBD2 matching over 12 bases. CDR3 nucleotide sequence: TGTGCCAGCTCACCCGGGACTAGCGGGCCGAGCTCCTACAATGAGCAGTTCTTC. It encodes CASSPGTSGPSSYNEQFF. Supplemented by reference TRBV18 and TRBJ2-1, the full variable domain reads NAGVMQNPRHLVRRRGQEARLRCSPMKGHSHVYWYRQLPEEGLKFMVYLQKENIIDESGMPKERFSAEFPKEGPSILRIQQVVRGDSAAYFCASSPGTSGPSSYNEQFFGPGTRLTVL.